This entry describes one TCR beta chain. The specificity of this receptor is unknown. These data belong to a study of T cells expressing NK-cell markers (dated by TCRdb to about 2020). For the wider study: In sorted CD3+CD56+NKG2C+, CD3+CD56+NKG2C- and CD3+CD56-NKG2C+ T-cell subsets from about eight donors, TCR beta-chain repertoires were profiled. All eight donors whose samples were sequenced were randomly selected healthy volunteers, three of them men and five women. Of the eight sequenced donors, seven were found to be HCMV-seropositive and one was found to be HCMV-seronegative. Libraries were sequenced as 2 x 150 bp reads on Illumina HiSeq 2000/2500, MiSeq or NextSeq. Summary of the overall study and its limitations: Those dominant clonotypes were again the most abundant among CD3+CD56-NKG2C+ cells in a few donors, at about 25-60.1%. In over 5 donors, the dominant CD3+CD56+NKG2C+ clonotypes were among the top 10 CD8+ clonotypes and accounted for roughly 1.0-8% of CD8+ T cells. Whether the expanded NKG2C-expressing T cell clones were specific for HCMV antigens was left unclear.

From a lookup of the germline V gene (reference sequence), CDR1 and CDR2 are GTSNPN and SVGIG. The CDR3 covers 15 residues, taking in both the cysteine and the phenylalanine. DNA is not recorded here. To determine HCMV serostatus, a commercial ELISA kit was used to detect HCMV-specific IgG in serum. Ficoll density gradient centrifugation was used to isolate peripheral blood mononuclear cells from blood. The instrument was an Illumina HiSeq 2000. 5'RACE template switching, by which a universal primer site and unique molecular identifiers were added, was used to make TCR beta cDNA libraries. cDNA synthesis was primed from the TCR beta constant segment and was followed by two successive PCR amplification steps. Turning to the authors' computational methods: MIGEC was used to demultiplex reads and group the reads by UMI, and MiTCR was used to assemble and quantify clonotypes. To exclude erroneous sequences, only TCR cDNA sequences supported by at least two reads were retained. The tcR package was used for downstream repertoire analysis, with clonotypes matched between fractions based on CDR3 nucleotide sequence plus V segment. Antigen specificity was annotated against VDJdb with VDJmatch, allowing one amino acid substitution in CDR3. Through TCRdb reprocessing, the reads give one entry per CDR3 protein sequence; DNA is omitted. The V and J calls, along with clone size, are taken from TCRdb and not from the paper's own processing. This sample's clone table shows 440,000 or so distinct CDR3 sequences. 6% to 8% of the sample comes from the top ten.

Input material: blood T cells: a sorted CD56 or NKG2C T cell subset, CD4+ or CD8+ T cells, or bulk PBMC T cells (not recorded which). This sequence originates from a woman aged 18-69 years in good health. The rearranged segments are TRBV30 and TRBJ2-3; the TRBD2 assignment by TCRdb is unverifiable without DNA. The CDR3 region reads CAWNGLLAGTDTQYF.